This T cell receptor beta chain is from a study of shared clonotypes between healthy human individuals. Findings and caveats of the study: Relative to memory subsets, naive subsets generally showed larger estimated richness.

The naive CD8 population came from CD45RO-negative cells selected for CCR7, without terminally differentiated effector memory CD45RA+ cells. The V end lost 7 bases, the J end lost 0 bases, and 12 bases lay between the germline ends. Germline V gene data show CDR1 as MDHEN and CDR2 as SYDVKM. The CDR3 runs 14 residues. The table came from immunoSEQ multiplex PCR; TCRdb's copy has only in-frame clones and leaves some out. The sample consists of hundreds of thousands of clones, about 96% of them appearing once. This clone was seen just once. Its matching antigen is unknown. The sample was naive CD8+ T cells sorted from blood. This sequence originates from a woman aged 25 to 39 in good health. The chain carries TRBV28 and TRBJ1-1; TRBD1 might be the D (5 bases). CDR3 in amino acids: CASTEPGVNTEAFF. CDR3 bases: TGTGCCAGCACCGAACCGGGGGTGAACACTGAAGCTTTCTTT.